Below are 13 T cell receptor beta chains sequenced from a single sample in a study of blood T cells in healthy people across ages. For the second PCR, which ran for about 7 to 11 cycles, a sample-barcoded 5' primer and a J-beta primer mix were used. TCRdb fed the 5' RACE reads into MiXCR, producing one record per CDR3 protein. The table has over 750,000 distinct CDR3 sequences, just under 25% seen once. These data are also associated with another study on T cells of mothers and their children.

The sequenced sample consisted of blood. The receptors derive from a boy aged 10-17 years in good health.

J is TRBJ2-5 and V is TRBV7-6, with D possibly being TRBD1 or TRBD2 (6 bases each). CDR1 and CDR2 (germline): SGHVS, FNYEAQ. CDR3 size: 12 residues. The V end lost 6 bases, the J end lost 4 bases, and 9 bases lay between the germline ends. The CDR3 is CASREGGETQYF. CDR3 coding DNA: TGTGCCAGCAGGGAGGGGGGAGAGACCCAGTACTTC.

In its sample, this clonotype was seen a few times. The gene calls are TRBV4-1 and TRBJ1-1; 8 bases fit TRBD1. Germline CDR1 is MGHRA and CDR2 is YSYEKL. J lost 1 base, V lost 1 base, and 11 bases had no gene match. This CDR3 comprises 18 residues. CDR3 DNA sequence: TGCGCCAGCAGCCAAGTGTTGAGGACAGGGCTATCGAACACTGAAGCTTTCTTT. Protein product: CASSQVLRTGLSNTEAFF.

This clonotype was detected a few times. The chain is built from TRBV12-3 or TRBV12-4 and TRBJ1-2; possible D gene TRBD1, 6 bases. The V gene lost 2 bases and the J gene lost 8 bases, with 15 bases spanning the gap. This CDR3 is built from 14 residues. CDR3 region: CASSLQSGAVGYTF. CDR3 nucleotide sequence: TGTGCCAGCAGTTTACAATCAGGGGCAGTCGGCTACACCTTC.

This clonotype showed up just a few times. The chain is built from TRBV6-5 and TRBJ2-5, with D tentatively TRBD2 (6 bases). The germline gives CDR1 MNHEY, CDR2 SVGAGI. Deletions cut 3 bases from V and 4 bases from J, with 18 bases between. The CDR3 contains 16 residues. CDR3 sequence (DNA): TGTGCCAGCAGTTATCGGAGGGAACCTCGGGGAGAGACCCAGTACTTC. Protein product: CASSYRREPRGETQYF.

This chain uses TRBV19 with TRBJ1-2, with 8 bases aligning to TRBD1. This CDR3 comprises 15 residues. Germline CDR1 and CDR2: LNHDA and SQIVND (reference sequence). With 3 bases clipped from V and 8 bases from J, the junction kept 11 bases outside the gene matches. The CDR3 bases are TGTGCCAGTAGTATGGGGACAGGAGCCCAGGGGGGCTACACCTTC. Protein: CASSMGTGAQGGYTF.

This clonotype showed up just a few times. The chain has TRBV4-3 and TRBJ2-3; 11 nucleotides align to TRBD2. The germline gives CDR1 LGHNA, CDR2 YSLEER. The CDR3 runs 16 residues. V shed 1 base, J shed 6 bases, and the junction held 6 bases outside the gene matches. This CDR3 reads CASSQARGTSGDTQYF. The CDR3 nucleotides are TGCGCCAGCAGCCAAGCCAGAGGGACTAGCGGTGATACGCAGTATTTT.

A word on this clonotype: At one end the junction does not follow the germline gene, possibly because of a read error. The chain uses TRBV18 and TRBJ2-5, with TRBD1 matching 7 bases. CDR1 KGHSH and CDR2 LQKENI come from the germline V gene. The CDR3 covers 14 residues. CDR3 nucleotides: TGTGCCAGCTCACCTGACAGGGTACAAGAGACCCAGTGCTTC. It yields the protein CASSPDRVQETQCF.

This rearrangement joins TRBV6-5 to TRBJ1-6; 8 bases agree with TRBD1. Trimming cost V 7 bases and J 7 bases; bases outside gene matches: 6. CDR3 length equals 14 residues. The germline V gene has CDR1 MNHEY and CDR2 SVGAGI. DNA for the CDR3: TGTGCCAGCAAAAGGGGACAGGACAATTCACCCCTCCACTTT. It translates to CASKRGQDNSPLHF.

This chain uses TRBV7-9 with TRBJ1-2, with D uncertain. The V and J ends lost 4 bases and 3 bases respectively, with 18 bases between them. The germline V gene has CDR1 SEHNR and CDR2 FQNEAQ (reference sequence). This CDR3 comprises 16 residues. CDR3 residues: CASSSKDIWLDYGYTF. CDR3 nucleotides: TGTGCCAGCAGCTCCAAAGACATCTGGCTGGACTATGGCTACACCTTC.

This clonotype has at least ten counts. This sequence joins TRBV29-1 and TRBJ2-5; 7 positions agree with TRBD1. The CDR3 covers 12 residues. With 6 bases clipped from V and 3 bases from J, the junction kept 4 bases outside the gene matches. Looked up from germline, CDR1 is SQVTM and CDR2 is ANQGSEA. The CDR3: CSVEGTEETQYF. The CDR3 DNA sequence: TGCAGCGTCGAGGGGACAGAAGAGACCCAGTACTTC.

Many counts were recorded for this clonotype. The chain joins TRBV12-3 or TRBV12-4 to TRBJ2-7, with 7 nucleotides matching TRBD1. The V and J ends lost 6 bases and 0 bases, in that order; junction bases with no gene match: 2. The CDR3 covers 13 residues. Here the CDR3 DNA reads TGTGCCAGCAGCGGGGACAGCTCCTACGAGCAGTACTTC. It is translated as CASSGDSSYEQYF.

CDR3 sequence reads: CASSLRVYNEQFF. Written as DNA, the CDR3 is TGTGCCAGCAGCCTCCGAGTTTACAATGAGCAGTTCTTC. This chain joins TRBV11-2 and TRBJ2-1, with unresolved D. CDR1 and CDR2 (germline): SGHAT, FQNNGV. This CDR3 has 13 amino acids. The V and J ends lost 5 bases and 4 bases respectively, with 9 bases between them. The complete variable domain, with remaining parts taken from reference TRBV11-2 and TRBJ2-1, reads EAGVAQSPRYKIIEKRQSVAFWCNPISGHATLYWYQQILGQGPKLLIQFQNNGVVDDSQLPKDRFSAERLKGVDSTLKIQPAKLEDSAVYLCASSLRVYNEQFFGPGTRLTVL.

This clonotype was seen a handful of times. V gene TRBV3-1 combines with J gene TRBJ2-5; the D call may be TRBD1 or TRBD2 (6 bases each). Trimming pared 1 base from V and 7 bases from J, leaving 13 bases between. Germline values: CDR1 LGHDT, CDR2 YNNKEL (reference sequence). The CDR3 spans 14 residues. The CDR3 is CASSQARGLGTQYF. Written as DNA, the CDR3 is TGTGCCAGCAGCCAAGCTCGGGGGCTCGGGACCCAGTACTTC.